These 13 T cell receptor beta chains originate from one sample sequenced in a study of shared clonotypes between healthy human individuals. Clones were read by immunoSEQ multiplex PCR, and TCRdb kept only the in-frame ones, dropping some. The data show about a million clones, approximately 75% seen once. What was sequenced was memory CD4+ T cells from PBMCs. Subset in this sample: CD45RA-negative fraction. These receptors all stem from a man younger than 30 in good health. Some clones in this sample may be carry-over from other donors' samples.

CDR3 nucleotides: TGTGCCTGGACGGAGGGACAGGGTGATGAAAAACTGTTTTTT. It yields the protein CAWTEGQGDEKLFF. The chain uses TRBV30 and TRBJ1-4; 9 bases line up with TRBD1. J gave up 6 bases and V 4 bases, and 6 bases lay outside the gene matches. CDR3 length: 14 amino acids. Germline V CDR1 and CDR2: GTSNPN, SVGIG (reference sequence).

This chain connects TRBV5-8 to TRBJ2-3; D not certain. In germline, CDR1 is SGHTS, CDR2 YDEGEE. The CDR3 extends over 12 amino acids. Trimming took off 2 bases at V and 3 bases at J, with 4 bases between the two ends. The CDR3 loop reads CASSFATDTQYF. The CDR3 DNA is TGTGCCAGCAGCTTTGCGACAGATACGCAGTATTTT.

This clone was seen only once. The chain combines TRBV9 with TRBJ2-1; D gene unclear. This CDR3 region has 13 residues. The germline gives CDR1 SGDLS, CDR2 YYNGEE. V gave up 3 bases and J gave up 6 bases, with 10 bases separating them. This CDR3 reads CASSDRPGNEQFF. The DNA of the CDR3 is TGTGCCAGCAGCGACCGCCCGGGCAATGAGCAGTTCTTC.

This clone is a singleton in its sample. Other DNA sequences in the sample encode the same CDR3. The chain is built from TRBV7-2 and TRBJ2-7, with D unclear. Trimming stripped 5 bases from V and 2 bases from J, with 4 bases between. Germline loops: CDR1 SGHTA, CDR2 FQGNSA. CDR3 length equals 11 residues. The CDR3 coding sequence is TGTGCCAGCAGCAGGGCCTACGAGCAGTACTTC. Amino acid sequence: CASSRAYEQYF.

V is TRBV5-4 and J is TRBJ2-1, with 10 nucleotides matching TRBD2. Trimming at V came to 3 bases and at J to 5 bases, leaving 8 bases not matched to a gene. The CDR3 is made up of 16 amino acids. Germline lookup yields CDR1 SGHNT and CDR2 YYREEE (reference sequence). In DNA, the CDR3 is TGTGCCAGCAGCTCGGGGTGGCTAGCGGGGGACAATGAGCAGTTCTTC. Translated: CASSSGWLAGDNEQFF.

This chain uses TRBV11-2 with TRBJ1-4; D is ambiguous. The CDR3 runs 14 residues. The V and J ends lost 5 bases and 4 bases respectively, with 11 bases between them. Germline V gene sequence: CDR1 SGHAT, CDR2 FQNNGV. CDR3 bases: TGTGCCAGCAGCCCGGTCGTAGGTAATGAAAAACTGTTTTTT. It translates to CASSPVVGNEKLFF.

The J gene is TRBJ1-2, the V gene TRBV5-1, with a tentative D call TRBD1 (5 bases). From germline, CDR1 is SGHRS and CDR2 YFSETQ. CDR3 length equals 13 residues. The germline V and J ends were trimmed by 0 bases and 7 bases, with 10 bases remaining between them. CDR3 nucleotide sequence: TGCGCCAGCAGCTTGGGACAGCAACGTGGCTACACCTTC. This sequence encodes CASSLGQQRGYTF.

Concerning this clone: Distinct nucleotide sequences in the sample also encode this CDR3. The CDR3 sequence is CASSAGDTQYF. The CDR3 DNA reads as TGTGCCAGCAGTGCGGGGGATACGCAGTATTTT. The chain is built from TRBV9 and TRBJ2-3, with TRBD2 as a possible D gene (6 bases). The V gene's germline CDR1 is SGDLS and CDR2 YYNGEE. V was shortened by 5 bases and J by 6 bases, with 7 bases between the two germline ends. This CDR3 spans 11 amino acids.

The chain carries TRBV10-3 and TRBJ2-7, with no clear D. Trimming cost V 0 bases and J 0 bases, with 12 bases left between them. Germline V CDR1 and CDR2: ENHRY, SYGVKD. This CDR3 is built from 16 residues. CDR3 sequence: CAISESTSLSSYEQYF. The CDR3 region has the DNA TGTGCCATCAGTGAGTCAACAAGCTTAAGCTCCTACGAGCAGTACTTC.

This clone was detected only once. The V and J genes are TRBV5-4 and TRBJ2-5; 7 bases are a match to TRBD1. The germline CDR1 and CDR2 sequences are SGHNT and YYREEE (reference sequence). The CDR3 spans 16 residues. Trimming cost V 0 bases and J 0 bases; bases outside gene matches: 5. In nucleotides, the CDR3 is TGTGCCAGCAGCTTGGGTGACAGGGCTAACCAAGAGACCCAGTACTTC. It specifies CASSLGDRANQETQYF.

The J gene is TRBJ2-5, the V gene TRBV28; 10 nucleotides match TRBD2. Germline lookup yields CDR1 MDHEN and CDR2 SYDVKM. V dropped 9 bases and J dropped 2; count of bases not matched to a gene: 6. The CDR3 covers 14 residues. CDR3 amino acids: CASIAGGFQETQYF. CDR3 nucleotides: TGTGCCAGTATAGCGGGAGGTTTTCAAGAGACCCAGTACTTC.

Details on this clone: At the DNA level, this CDR3 is encoded by other sequences in the same sample as well. This chain links TRBV10-1 with TRBJ2-1, with TRBD2 identical over 9 bases. The junction had 2 bases not matched to a gene; V was cut back by 6 bases and J by 5 bases. From germline, CDR1 is WNHNN and CDR2 SYGVQD (reference sequence). CDR3 length: 13 residues. CDR3 nucleotide sequence: TGCGCCAGCAGCGCGGGGGGGAACAATGAGCAGTTCTTC. It is translated as CASSAGGNNEQFF.

The chain links TRBV5-1 to TRBJ2-3; D gene unclear. The CDR3 covers 13 residues. Trimming took off 2 bases at V and 4 bases at J, with 8 bases between the two ends. Germline lookup yields CDR1 SGHRS and CDR2 YFSETQ. In nucleotides, the CDR3 is TGCGCCAGCAGCTTCTACGATTCAGATACGCAGTATTTT. Translation: CASSFYDSDTQYF. The complete variable domain, with remaining parts taken from reference TRBV5-1 and TRBJ2-3, reads KAGVTQTPRYLIKTRGQQVTLSCSPISGHRSVSWYQQTPGQGLQFLFEYFSETQRNKGNFPGRFSGRQFSNSRSEMNVSTLELGDSALYLCASSFYDSDTQYFGPGTRLTVL.